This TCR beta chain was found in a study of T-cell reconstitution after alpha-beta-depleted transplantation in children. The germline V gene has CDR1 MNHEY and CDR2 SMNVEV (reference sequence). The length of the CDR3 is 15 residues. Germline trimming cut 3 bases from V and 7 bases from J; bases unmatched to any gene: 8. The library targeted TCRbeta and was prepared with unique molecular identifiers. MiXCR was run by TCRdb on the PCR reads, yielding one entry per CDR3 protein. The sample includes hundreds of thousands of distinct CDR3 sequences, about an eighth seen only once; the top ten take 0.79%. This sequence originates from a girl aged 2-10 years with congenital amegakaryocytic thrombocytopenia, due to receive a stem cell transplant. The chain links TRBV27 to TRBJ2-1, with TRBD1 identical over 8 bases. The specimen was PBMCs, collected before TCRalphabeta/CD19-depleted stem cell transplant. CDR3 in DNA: TGTGCCAGCAGTTTCCGGACAGGGTCAATGAATGAGCAGTTCTTC. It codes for CASSFRTGSMNEQFF.